The 23 T cell receptor beta chains given below trace back to one sample, sequenced in a study of blood T cells in healthy people across ages. Combining a sample-barcoded 5' primer with a J-beta primer mix, a second PCR ran for roughly 7 to 12 cycles. TCRdb called the 5' RACE reads again in MiXCR, with one record for every CDR3 protein. The sample has 600,000 or so distinct CDR3 sequences; around 21% are singletons. Sequenced material: blood. The receptors come from a man between 65 and 85 years old in good health.

This clonotype was detected only a few times. The V gene is TRBV10-3, the J gene TRBJ2-3; D is perhaps TRBD2 (5 bases). This CDR3 contains 15 residues. V was shortened by 5 bases and J by 3 bases, with 15 bases between the two germline ends. Germline V gene data show CDR1 as ENHRY and CDR2 as SYGVKD. The CDR3 DNA reads TGTGCCATCAGTCGGGGAAGTCATGAGACAGATACGCAGTATTTT. Protein sequence: CAISRGSHETDTQYF.

The chain combines TRBV20-1 with TRBJ2-3, with TRBD2 identical over 15 bases. This CDR3 contains 15 residues. Germline V lookup: CDR1 DFQATT, CDR2 SNEGSKA (reference sequence). Trimming removed 6 bases from V and 5 bases from J; junction bases left unmatched: 6. For the CDR3, the DNA is TGCAGTGCGCCGCCGGGACTAGCGGGAGGAGATACGCAGTATTTT. Its translation: CSAPPGLAGGDTQYF.

This clonotype was observed a handful of times. This may be a read error, as it is one base from a much larger clone. The J gene is TRBJ2-1, the V gene TRBV5-1; 9 nucleotides align to TRBD1. The germline CDR1 and CDR2 sequences are SGHRS and YFSETQ. CDR3 size: 15 residues. CDR3 nucleotides: TGCGCCAGCAGCTTGGAGGGGACAGGGATGTTCGAGCAGTGCTTC. Protein: CASSLEGTGMFEQCF.

J is TRBJ1-5 and V is TRBV29-1; TRBD1 matches at 8 bases. The V gene's germline CDR1 is SQVTM and CDR2 ANQGSEA. V was clipped by 5 bases and J by 3 bases; unmatched bases: 9. This CDR3 contains 15 residues. CDR3 amino acids: CSVSTGGSNNQPQHF. Here the CDR3 DNA reads TGCAGCGTTAGTACAGGGGGATCAAACAATCAGCCCCAGCATTTT.

The chain combines TRBV15 with TRBJ2-7; 9 nucleotides agree with TRBD1. V gave up 3 bases and J gave up 5 bases; unmatched junction bases: 11. The CDR3 length is 16 residues. Per the germline V gene, CDR1 is LNHNV and CDR2 is YYDKDF (reference sequence). The CDR3 sequence is CATSSDTGTGRDEQYF. The CDR3 nucleotides read TGTGCCACCAGCAGTGATACCGGGACAGGGCGAGACGAGCAGTACTTC.

This chain links TRBV7-6 with TRBJ2-5; 7 nucleotides line up with TRBD1. Germline V gives CDR1 SGHVS, CDR2 FNYEAQ. The CDR3 length is 15 residues. The V and J ends lost 5 bases and 5 bases, in that order; junction bases with no gene match: 11. The CDR3 DNA follows: TGTGCCAGCAGCCACCCTGGCGACAGGGCTGAGACCCAGTACTTC. As protein: CASSHPGDRAETQYF.

This chain connects TRBV29-1 to TRBJ2-3; 11 bases line up with TRBD2. The J segment lost 0 bases and the V segment lost 5 bases, leaving 10 bases of the junction unmatched. The CDR3 runs to 17 residues. Germline-derived CDR1 and CDR2 are SQVTM and ANQGSEA. CDR3 nucleotides: TGCAGCGTTTCTTCCGCGACTAGCGGGATGAGCACAGATACGCAGTATTTT. The encoded protein is CSVSSATSGMSTDTQYF.

The chain carries TRBV4-1 and TRBJ2-3; D may correspond to TRBD1 or TRBD2 (5 bases each). V gave up 5 bases and J gave up 8 bases, with 8 bases separating them. The CDR3 extends over 11 amino acids. Germline V gene sequence: CDR1 MGHRA, CDR2 YSYEKL. The CDR3 reads CASSERGTQYF. For the CDR3, the DNA is TGCGCCAGCAGCGAGAGGGGTACGCAGTATTTT.

This clonotype was seen only once. The CDR3 DNA is TGCGCCAGCAGCGTACCGGGACTAGCGGGAGACGGGCTGTACTTC. Its translation: CASSVPGLAGDGLYF. V and J are TRBV5-1 and TRBJ2-7; TRBD2 aligns across 14 bases. This CDR3 contains 15 residues. The germline gives CDR1 SGHRS, CDR2 YFSETQ. The trim removed 4 bases at V and 12 bases at J, leaving 12 bases unmatched. The full variable domain, completed using reference TRBV5-1 and TRBJ2-7, is KAGVTQTPRYLIKTRGQQVTLSCSPISGHRSVSWYQQTPGQGLQFLFEYFSETQRNKGNFPGRFSGRQFSNSRSEMNVSTLELGDSALYLCASSVPGLAGDGLYFGPGTRLTVT.

This clonotype was seen at least ten times. J is TRBJ1-4 and V is TRBV11-2, with D perhaps TRBD1 (5 bases). V was clipped by 1 base and J by 8 bases, with 8 bases between them. The germline CDR1 and CDR2 sequences are SGHAT and FQNNGV. This CDR3 is built from 13 residues. CDR3 residues: CASSLGGKEKLFF. CDR3 DNA: TGTGCCAGCAGCTTAGGGGGGAAGGAAAAACTGTTTTTT. The full variable domain, completed using reference TRBV11-2 and TRBJ1-4, is EAGVAQSPRYKIIEKRQSVAFWCNPISGHATLYWYQQILGQGPKLLIQFQNNGVVDDSQLPKDRFSAERLKGVDSTLKIQPAKLEDSAVYLCASSLGGKEKLFFGSGTQLSVL.

This chain links TRBV29-1 with TRBJ2-3; D possibly corresponds to TRBD1 (6 bases). Between the trimmed V and J ends, which lost 2 bases and 4 bases, there was a span of 7 bases. CDR3 length: 12 amino acids. CDR1 is SQVTM, CDR2 ANQGSEA, per germline. The CDR3: CSVERGSDTQYF. The CDR3 bases are TGCAGCGTTGAAAGGGGGTCAGATACGCAGTATTTT.

The gene calls are TRBV9 and TRBJ1-2; no firm D call. The CDR3 totals 15 residues. With 0 bases removed from V and 1 base from J, the gap between germline ends came to 10 bases. Germline CDR1 reads SGDLS; CDR2 reads YYNGEE. The CDR3 DNA reads as TGTGCCAGCAGCGTAGGCGGCAGTATTAACTATGGCTACACCTTC. Translation: CASSVGGSINYGYTF.

The chain couples TRBV29-1 to TRBJ2-7, with D maybe TRBD2 (6 bases). CDR3 length: 11 amino acids. Germline CDR1 reads SQVTM; CDR2 reads ANQGSEA. Trimming took 4 bases from V and 7 from J, leaving 11 bases between them. CDR3 nucleotide sequence: TGCAGCGTTGCGGGACTGGGAGAGCAGTACTTC. Amino acids: CSVAGLGEQYF.

This clonotype was detected a few times. The gene calls are TRBV4-1 and TRBJ2-1; D gene ambiguous. The CDR3 runs 15 residues. V was trimmed by 1 base and J by 0 bases, leaving 7 bases between them. CDR1 MGHRA and CDR2 YSYEKL come from the germline V gene. The CDR3 sequence is CASSQVTRSYNEQFF. CDR3 coding DNA: TGCGCCAGCAGCCAAGTAACACGCTCCTACAATGAGCAGTTCTTC.

This chain connects TRBV30 to TRBJ1-4, with no clear D. Germline-derived CDR1 and CDR2 are GTSNPN and SVGIG (reference sequence). Trimming shortened V by 4 bases and J by 2 bases, and 14 bases separated the two germline ends. The CDR3 is 15 residues long. The CDR3 DNA is TGTGCCTGGACCCCACCCGAGGCTACTAATGAAAAACTGTTTTTT. As protein: CAWTPPEATNEKLFF.

This clonotype occurred a few times. The CDR3 loop reads CASSQRDSANYGYTF. The CDR3 DNA follows: TGTGCCAGCAGCCAACGGGACAGCGCTAACTATGGCTACACCTTC. The chain carries TRBV11-2 and TRBJ1-2, with 7 bases fitting TRBD1. CDR1 and CDR2 from the germline V gene are SGHAT and FQNNGV. This CDR3 region has 15 residues. The V segment lost 5 bases and the J segment 0 bases; nucleotides outside the gene matches: 6.

This clonotype was seen a few times. The chain combines TRBV7-2 with TRBJ2-7; TRBD2 agrees at 9 bases. Germline V gene data show CDR1 as SGHTA and CDR2 as FQGNSA. Germline trimming cut 5 bases from V and 2 bases from J; bases unmatched to any gene: 10. The CDR3 totals 16 residues. The CDR3 protein is CASSPGTSLGTYEQYF. Written as DNA, the CDR3 is TGTGCCAGCAGCCCAGGGACTAGCTTAGGAACCTACGAGCAGTACTTC.

A few counts support this clonotype. CDR3 loop: CASSFSGLAGRNTGELFF. In DNA form, the CDR3 reads TGTGCCAGCAGTTTCTCGGGACTAGCGGGGAGGAACACCGGGGAGCTGTTTTTT. The genes are TRBV27 and TRBJ2-2, with 13 nucleotides matching TRBD2. This CDR3 has 18 amino acids. The V gene's germline CDR1 is MNHEY and CDR2 SMNVEV (reference sequence). Losses at the gene ends were 3 bases for V and 1 base for J; bases not matched to a gene: 5.

The rearrangement uses TRBV14 and TRBJ2-5; TRBD1 matches 7 bases. The V and J ends lost 0 bases and 1 base, in that order; junction bases with no gene match: 11. The CDR3 is 18 amino acids. Germline CDR1 and CDR2: SGHDN and FVKESK. The CDR3 DNA reads TGTGCCAGCAGCCAAGATCTTCTTCGGACAGGTAGCCAAGAGACCCAGTACTTC. Residues: CASSQDLLRTGSQETQYF.

With respect to this clonotype: The conserved closing phenylalanine or tryptophan is absent in this CDR3, likely reflecting a read error. The chain joins TRBV28 to TRBJ1-6, with 7 positions matching TRBD1. Trimming took 5 bases from V and 10 from J; bases not matched to a gene: 5. CDR3 size: 13 residues. Germline CDR1 MDHEN, CDR2 SYDVKM. This CDR3 reads CASSGTDESPLHS. Here the CDR3 DNA reads TGTGCCAGCAGTGGGACAGACGAATCACCCCTCCACTCT.

The chain couples TRBV20-1 to TRBJ2-7; the match to TRBD1 covers 11 bases. V lost 5 bases and J lost 3; bases outside the gene matches: 9. The germline gives CDR1 DFQATT, CDR2 SNEGSKA (reference sequence). There are 15 residues in the CDR3. The CDR3 DNA reads as TGCAGTGCTTGGGCTAGGACAGGGGGCTTCTACGAGCAGTACTTC. Its translation is CSAWARTGGFYEQYF.

This clonotype was observed once. The V gene is TRBV27, the J gene TRBJ2-1; 15 nucleotides line up with TRBD2. The CDR3 sequence is 19 residues long. V lost 5 bases and J lost 2; bases outside the gene matches: 10. The germline gives CDR1 MNHEY, CDR2 SMNVEV (reference sequence). This CDR3 reads CASSPPGLAGGGAYNEQFF. The CDR3 DNA follows: TGTGCCAGCAGTCCCCCGGGACTAGCGGGAGGAGGCGCCTACAATGAGCAGTTCTTC.

This chain joins TRBV5-1 and TRBJ1-4; 8 bases map to TRBD1. Germline assignment: CDR1 SGHRS and CDR2 YFSETQ. V lost 4 bases and J lost 8; bases outside the gene matches: 10. There are 15 residues in the CDR3. The CDR3 reads CASSVQGANVEKLFF. In DNA form, the CDR3 reads TGCGCCAGCAGCGTCCAGGGGGCGAATGTAGAAAAACTGTTTTTT. Based on the CDR3 plus reference TRBV5-1 and TRBJ1-4, the full variable domain is KAGVTQTPRYLIKTRGQQVTLSCSPISGHRSVSWYQQTPGQGLQFLFEYFSETQRNKGNFPGRFSGRQFSNSRSEMNVSTLELGDSALYLCASSVQGANVEKLFFGSGTQLSVL.